This record looks at one T cell receptor beta chain sequence and its context. The antigen remains undetermined. TCRdb passed the 5' RACE reads through MiXCR, listing each CDR3 protein once. The data show about 400,000 distinct CDR3 sequences, with about a sixth seen just once and 20% to 25% held by the top ten. These data come from a study of T-cell memory formation after mild COVID-19. For the study at large: TCR clustering was largely donor specific. Study results and limitations: Among clones contracting day 15 to 85, CD4/CD8 was balanced, whereas later expanders leaned CD4+. Contracting CD8+ clones were enriched in EMRA, CD4+ mainly in CM and EM.

This clonotype originated in a man aged 18 to 30 who had mild COVID-19 (a few samples of this study predate the infection). Cell type and time point are not known. Sequencing was performed on PBMCs or a T cell subset sorted from them (not recorded which).

The CDR3 reads CASRRKEETQYF. CDR3 sequence (DNA): TGTGCCAGCAGACGGAAGGAAGAGACCCAGTACTTC. The chain has TRBV12-3 or TRBV12-4 and TRBJ2-5; no firm D call. V lost 6 bases and J 3 bases, leaving 8 bases between the germline ends. This CDR3 is 12 amino acids long.